Reported below is one T cell receptor beta chain. Germline values: CDR1 MNHEY, CDR2 SVGAGI. Trimming removed 2 bases from V and 4 bases from J, with 11 bases in between. This CDR3 has 15 amino acids. This entry is derived from a study of patients and donors after allogeneic stem cell transplantation. Each CDR3 protein is one row after TCRdb ran MiXCR on the RT-PCR reads. Of 900,000 to 1,000,000 distinct CDR3 sequences in the sample, about 20% are singletons; the top ten hold roughly 6%. The rearrangement links TRBV6-5 to TRBJ2-2; D tentatively fits TRBD1 or TRBD2 (5 bases each). The TCR was taken from a human donor who was either an allogeneic HSCT recipient or a stem cell or donor lymphocyte infusion donor (not recorded which). It is not recorded whose cells these are; they may come from a transplant donor. The source material was blood, either unsorted or a sorted T cell fraction (not recorded which). The CDR3 DNA sequence: TGTGCCAGCAGTTACGCACGGGGACGCACCGGGGAGCTGTTTTTT. It codes for CASSYARGRTGELFF.